Shown below are 3 T cell receptor beta chains from a single sample sequenced in a study of response to subunit inactivated influenza vaccine. TCRdb reprocessed the RT-PCR reads with MiXCR, giving one entry per CDR3 protein. The sample holds 400,000 to 650,000 distinct CDR3 sequences, approximately 6.9% seen once. Sequenced here: PBMCs from blood, sampled about 24 months after vaccination. Every receptor here comes from a man in his fifties or sixties who received an inactivated influenza vaccine.

The genes are TRBV20-1 and TRBJ2-5, with D hard to call. V shed 3 bases and J shed 5 bases, with 16 bases lying between them. The V gene's germline CDR1 is DFQATT and CDR2 SNEGSKA (reference sequence). This CDR3 spans 14 amino acids. CDR3 sequence: CSASVLGLAETQYF. Written as DNA, the CDR3 is TGCAGTGCTAGTGTACTTGGCTTGGCGGAGACCCAGTACTTC.

This clonotype appeared a few times. The V and J genes are TRBV25-1 and TRBJ2-2; D call uncertain. This CDR3 is built from 14 residues. The germline V and J ends were trimmed by 5 bases and 0 bases, with 7 bases remaining between them. CDR1 and CDR2 (germline): MGHDK, SYGVNS. The CDR3 loop is CASSTFTNTGELFF. CDR3 in DNA: TGTGCCAGCAGTACTTTCACGAACACCGGGGAGCTGTTTTTT.

This clonotype was picked up a small number of times. The chain carries TRBV2 and TRBJ2-7, with D possibly matching TRBD1 (6 bases). From germline, CDR1 is SNHLY and CDR2 FYNNEI. The length of the CDR3 is 14 residues. Between the trimmed V and J ends, which lost 8 bases and 2 bases, there was a span of 16 bases. The CDR3 protein is CASGEGGMTYEQYF. CDR3 bases: TGTGCCAGCGGAGAAGGGGGTATGACCTACGAGCAGTACTTC.